This paragraph reports one T cell receptor beta chain. This clonotype was picked up one time. Its antigen has not been determined. Within one base of it there is no much larger clone, and no base qualities were kept. One read provides weak support. The data are from a study of T cells in Graves' hyperthyroidism and ophthalmopathy (dated by TCRdb to between 2018 and 2021). Regarding the research as a whole: Peripheral blood samples were taken at initial diagnosis, before any treatment was given. The 80 to 100 discovery patients were randomly divided into training and test sets at a 7:3 ratio. Whether ophthalmopathy could be predicted prospectively was tested in an independent validation cohort made up of about 18 hyperthyroidism patients plus 17 patients who later progressed to ophthalmopathy. A discovery cohort of about a hundred patients, 43 with Graves' ophthalmopathy and roughly 59 with stable Graves' hyperthyroidism, was used to find distinguishing TCR V-J signatures. After blood sampling, hyperthyroidism patients were treated with methimazole at a starting dose of 30 mg daily, and ophthalmopathy patients were treated with high-dose intravenous methylprednisolone. The study also compared thyroid tissue and blood T-cell repertoires from several Graves' hyperthyroidism patients. The paper describes TCR Vbeta CDR3 sequencing of 140 or so peripheral blood samples, made up of 43 ophthalmopathy patients, around 78 hyperthyroidism patients and roughly 17 progressor patients. General conclusions and limits of the study: In cross-validation, a model built on a 13 V-J signature told ophthalmopathy apart from stable hyperthyroidism with approximately 90% sensitivity and 81% to 82% specificity, and in testing the same model reached 80%/75%. Most expanded thyroid clonotypes (frequency above 0.001) were also detected in blood, suggesting blood repertoires may reflect thyroid immune responses. Sample size was not statistically predetermined, and investigators were not blinded to group allocation. In validation, the model predicted progression to ophthalmopathy with just under 71% sensitivity and around 72% specificity, a median of 6.5 months before onset.

The CDR3, from cysteine to phenylalanine, totals 15 residues. CDR3 DNA only is kept here, 45 bases in frame from base 1. CDR1 and CDR2, per the germline V gene, are SGHRS and YFSETQ. V and J lose 4 bases and 0 bases, and a span of 12 bases separates them. Stable Graves' hyperthyroidism was defined as no progression to ophthalmopathy during 18 months of follow-up. Hyperthyroidism patients were newly diagnosed, with disease duration under 2 months, and aged 18 to 65 years. Patients with uncontrolled infections, other autoimmune diseases, pregnancy or lactation were excluded. Diagnoses were based on clinical symptoms, serum thyroxine and TRAb, thyroid ultrasound and orbital computed tomography. PBMCs were separated from roughly 9.6 ml of fresh peripheral blood using Ficoll-Paque density gradient centrifugation. Total RNA was extracted with Trizol reagent, and quality was checked on an Agilent 2100 Bioanalyzer.

The TCR beta CDR3 regions were amplified from RNA transcripts. For the first round of RT-PCR on the TCR CDR3, the HTBI primer set was used together with the Qiagen OneStep RT-PCR kit. The libraries were constructed in a second round of multiplex PCR and then size-selected and purified. Libraries were sequenced paired-end with 100 bp reads on an Illumina HiSeq2000. For the original study's pipeline: SOAPnuke was used to process the raw data, throwing out any read that contained adapters or uncalled bases, had a mean Phred below 15, or lacked an exact constant-primer or identifier match. High-quality paired reads were merged with COPE v1.2.5, and unique nucleotide sequences were defined as clonotypes. MiTCR v1.1 was used to align clonotypes to the IMGT TRBV, TRBD and TRBJ reference segments. Analysis was restricted to V-J combinations with a frequency above 0.0001, which covered about 99% of repertoires. A TCS score was defined as the ratio of F50 (clonal expansion) to E x V (chaos), with BLOSUM62-based TCRdist applied between CDR3 peptides within each V-J. Welch's t-statistics and random forest reduced 450 to 600 V-J features to roughly 13, which were used in a naive Bayes classifier (R e1071). Thyroid-blood repertoire similarity was quantified with the Morisita-Horn index. TCRdb reworked the public reads: Q25 trimming with fastp, MiXCR clone assembly, productive beta chains retained. Rows are unified per CDR3 protein, each entry keeping the most common DNA and genes. TCRdb, not the original authors, processed these V and J calls. The sample table lists approximately 870,000 distinct CDR3 sequences, over 35% of them with a count of one. The ten biggest clones cover approximately 8.7% of the sample.

This TCR was sampled from a young man with Graves' hyperthyroidism. The chain is made from TRBV5-1 and TRBJ2-3; TRBD2 could be the D gene, as 5 bases match. The sample comprised blood. Here the CDR3 is given as CASSPSRASTDTQYF. The nucleotide sequence is given as TGCGCCAGCAGCCCCTCGAGGGCTAGCACAGATACGCAGTATTTT.